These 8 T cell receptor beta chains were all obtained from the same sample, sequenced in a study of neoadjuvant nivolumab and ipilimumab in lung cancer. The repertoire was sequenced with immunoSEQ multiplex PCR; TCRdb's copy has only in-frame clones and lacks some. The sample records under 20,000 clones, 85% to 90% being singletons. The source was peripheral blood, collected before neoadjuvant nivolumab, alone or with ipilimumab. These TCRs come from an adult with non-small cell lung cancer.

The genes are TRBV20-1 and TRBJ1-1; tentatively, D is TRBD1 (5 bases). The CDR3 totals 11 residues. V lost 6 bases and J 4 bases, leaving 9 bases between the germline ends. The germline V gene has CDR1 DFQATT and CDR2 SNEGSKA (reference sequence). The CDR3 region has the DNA TGCAGTGCCCAGGGAATCACTGAAGCTTTCTTT. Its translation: CSAQGITEAFF.

Here the CDR3 reads CASSLRGDRYEQYF. CDR3 coding DNA: TGTGCCAGCAGCTTAAGGGGTGATAGGTACGAGCAGTACTTC. The gene calls are TRBV7-3 and TRBJ2-7; D uncertain. The length of the CDR3 is 14 residues. The germline V gene encodes CDR1 SGHTA and CDR2 FQGTGA. Trimming cost V 1 base and J 4 bases, with 11 bases left between them.

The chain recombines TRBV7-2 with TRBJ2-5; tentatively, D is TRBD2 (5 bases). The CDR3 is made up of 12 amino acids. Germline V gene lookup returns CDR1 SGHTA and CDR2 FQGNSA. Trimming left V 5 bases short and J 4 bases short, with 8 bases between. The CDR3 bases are TGTGCCAGCAGCCTCCGGGGAGAGACCCAGTACTTC. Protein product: CASSLRGETQYF.

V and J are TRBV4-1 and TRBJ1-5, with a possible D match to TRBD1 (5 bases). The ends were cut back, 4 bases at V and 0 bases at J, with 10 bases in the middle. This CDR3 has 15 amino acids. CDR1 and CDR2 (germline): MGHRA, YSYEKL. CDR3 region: CASSLFGASNQPQHF. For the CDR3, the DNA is TGCGCCAGCAGCCTTTTTGGGGCTAGCAATCAGCCCCAGCATTTT.

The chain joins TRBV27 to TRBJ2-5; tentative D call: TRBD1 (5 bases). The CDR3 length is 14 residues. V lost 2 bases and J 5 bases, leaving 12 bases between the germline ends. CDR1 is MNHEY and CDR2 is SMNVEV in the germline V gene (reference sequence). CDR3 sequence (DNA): TGTGCCAGCAGTTTACAGGGCTTTGGGGAGACCCAGTACTTC. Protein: CASSLQGFGETQYF.

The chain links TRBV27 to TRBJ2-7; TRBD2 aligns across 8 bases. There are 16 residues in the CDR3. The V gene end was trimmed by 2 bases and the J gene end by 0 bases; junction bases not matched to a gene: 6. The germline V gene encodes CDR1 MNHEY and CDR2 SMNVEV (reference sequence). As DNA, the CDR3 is TGTGCCAGCAGTTTACTGACTAGCGTCTACTCCTACGAGCAGTACTTC. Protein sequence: CASSLLTSVYSYEQYF.

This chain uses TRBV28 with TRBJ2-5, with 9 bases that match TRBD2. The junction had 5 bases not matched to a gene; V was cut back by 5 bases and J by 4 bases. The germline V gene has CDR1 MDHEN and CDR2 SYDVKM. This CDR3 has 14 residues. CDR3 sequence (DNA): TGTGCCAGCAGTCGAACGACTAGCGGAGAGACCCAGTACTTC. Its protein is CASSRTTSGETQYF.

In DNA, the CDR3 is TGTGCCTGGAGTGTTCCCGGGTTGAACACCGGGGAGCTGTTTTTT. Residues: CAWSVPGLNTGELFF. V and J are TRBV30 and TRBJ2-2, with D unclear. V was clipped by 0 bases and J by 1 base, with 9 bases between them. Germline loops: CDR1 GTSNPN, CDR2 SVGIG (reference sequence). This CDR3 has 15 amino acids.